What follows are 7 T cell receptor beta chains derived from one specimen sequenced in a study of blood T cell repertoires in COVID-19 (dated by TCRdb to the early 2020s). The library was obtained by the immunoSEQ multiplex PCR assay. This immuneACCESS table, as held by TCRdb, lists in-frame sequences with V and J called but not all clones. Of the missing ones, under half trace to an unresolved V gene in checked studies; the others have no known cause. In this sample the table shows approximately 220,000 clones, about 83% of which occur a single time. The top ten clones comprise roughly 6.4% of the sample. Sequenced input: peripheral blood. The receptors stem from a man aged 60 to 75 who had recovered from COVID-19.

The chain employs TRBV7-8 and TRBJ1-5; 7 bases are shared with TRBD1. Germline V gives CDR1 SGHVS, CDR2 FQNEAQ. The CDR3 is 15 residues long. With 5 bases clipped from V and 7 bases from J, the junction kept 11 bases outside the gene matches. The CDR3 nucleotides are TGTGCCAGCAGCCGTAACCCAGGGGGAGACCAGCCCCAGCATTTT. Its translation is CASSRNPGGDQPQHF.

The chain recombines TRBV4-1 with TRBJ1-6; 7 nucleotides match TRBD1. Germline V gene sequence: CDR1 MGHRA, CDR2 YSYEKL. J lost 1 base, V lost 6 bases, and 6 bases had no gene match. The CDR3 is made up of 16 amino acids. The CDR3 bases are TGCGCCAGCAGGTACGACAGGGAATCCTATAATTCACCCCTCCACTTT. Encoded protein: CASRYDRESYNSPLHF.

The CDR3 DNA is TGTGCCAGCAGCTTACAACAGGGGACAGTTCAGCCCCAGCATTTT. Residues: CASSLQQGTVQPQHF. This chain links TRBV11-2 with TRBJ1-5; TRBD1 agrees at 7 bases. Germline lookup yields CDR1 SGHAT and CDR2 FQNNGV. This CDR3 spans 15 amino acids. V dropped 2 bases and J dropped 6; count of bases not matched to a gene: 7.

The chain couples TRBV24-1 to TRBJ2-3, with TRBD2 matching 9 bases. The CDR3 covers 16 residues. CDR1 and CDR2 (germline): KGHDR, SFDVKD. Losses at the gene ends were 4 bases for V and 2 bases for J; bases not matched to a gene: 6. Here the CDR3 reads CATSDRLAVNTDTQYF. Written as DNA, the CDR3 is TGTGCCACCAGTGACCGACTAGCGGTGAACACAGATACGCAGTATTTT.

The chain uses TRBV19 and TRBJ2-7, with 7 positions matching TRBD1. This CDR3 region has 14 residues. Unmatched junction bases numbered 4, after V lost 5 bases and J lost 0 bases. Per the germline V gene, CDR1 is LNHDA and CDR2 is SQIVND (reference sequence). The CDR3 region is CASSPGQSSYEQYF. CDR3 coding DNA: TGTGCCAGTAGTCCGGGACAGAGCTCCTACGAGCAGTACTTC. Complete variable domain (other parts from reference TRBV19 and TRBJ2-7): DGGITQSPKYLFRKEGQNVTLSCEQNLNHDAMYWYRQDPGQGLRLIYYSQIVNDFQKGDIAEGYSVSREKKESFPLTVTSAQKNPTAFYLCASSPGQSSYEQYFGPGTRLTVT.

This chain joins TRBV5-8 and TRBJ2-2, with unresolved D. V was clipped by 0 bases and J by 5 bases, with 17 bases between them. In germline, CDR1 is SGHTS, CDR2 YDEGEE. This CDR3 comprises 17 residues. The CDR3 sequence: CASSLAITPASTGELFF. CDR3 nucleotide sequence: TGTGCCAGCAGCTTGGCCATCACCCCAGCGTCTACCGGGGAGCTGTTTTTT.

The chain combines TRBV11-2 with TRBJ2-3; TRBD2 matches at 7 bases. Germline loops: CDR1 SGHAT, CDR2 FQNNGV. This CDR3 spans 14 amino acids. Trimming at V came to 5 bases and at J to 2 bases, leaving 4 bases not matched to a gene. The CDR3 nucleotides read TGTGCCAGCAGCCGAGCGGGGTACACAGATACGCAGTATTTT. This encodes CASSRAGYTDTQYF.